The present T cell receptor (delta chain) was sequenced within a study of Vδ1+ human thymocytes. This clone has only a few counts. Its antigen is not known. The CDR3 has 22 amino acids. Trimming took 3 bases from V and 0 from J, leaving 32 bases between them. CDR1 TSWWSYY and CDR2 QGS come from the germline V gene. RNA was extracted from the cells and then reverse transcribed. Pooled V-gene forward primers with one constant-region reverse primer generated the CDR3 amplicons by multiplex PCR. TCRdb reprocessed the multiplex PCR reads through CATT. The sample yields about 58,000 delta-chain clones, roughly 16% seen once. Study results and limitations: Thymic TRG and TRD repertoires appeared highly polyclonal.

Material: Vdelta1+ gamma-delta thymocytes from the thymus. Subset indicated: FACS-sorted CD3+ TCRalphabeta- TCRVdelta1+ TCRVdelta2- thymocytes. The receptor's source is a girl in the first two years of life who had congenital heart surgery. The chain uses TRDV1 and TRDJ1, with a weak D call TRDD3 (5 bases). CDR3 sequence (DNA): TGTGCTCTTGGGGACTTATCGGGGCATCCTTATTTTACTGGAGGCCACACCGATAAACTCATCTTT. This translates into CALGDLSGHPYFTGGHTDKLIF.